These 13 T cell receptor beta chains came from one sample sequenced in a study of radiotherapy plus CTLA-4 blockade in lung cancer. Clones were read by immunoSEQ multiplex PCR, and TCRdb kept only the in-frame ones, dropping some. The table records about 98,000 clones, roughly 80% of them present only once. The source was peripheral blood, collected from a patient treated with radiotherapy plus ipilimumab. The receptors come from a human donor with non-small cell lung cancer who had a partial response to radiotherapy plus ipilimumab.

V is TRBV29-1 and J is TRBJ2-1; D might be TRBD1 (5 bases). CDR1 is SQVTM and CDR2 is ANQGSEA in the germline V gene. The CDR3 covers 14 residues. The V end lost 6 bases, the J end lost 2 bases, and 14 bases lay between the germline ends. CDR3 in DNA: TGCAGCGTGGGAAGACAGCGCACCTACAATGAGCAGTTCTTC. This sequence encodes CSVGRQRTYNEQFF.

This clone has just a few counts. This chain links TRBV11-2 with TRBJ1-3; D unresolved. The germline V gene encodes CDR1 SGHAT and CDR2 FQNNGV. The CDR3 length is 13 residues. Trimming removed 0 bases at V and 4 bases at J, with 4 bases between. The CDR3 loop reads CASSLDPGNTIYF. CDR3 nucleotide sequence: TGTGCCAGCAGCTTAGACCCAGGAAACACCATATATTTT. Looking up the rest from reference TRBV11-2 and TRBJ1-3 gives the full variable domain: EAGVAQSPRYKIIEKRQSVAFWCNPISGHATLYWYQQILGQGPKLLIQFQNNGVVDDSQLPKDRFSAERLKGVDSTLKIQPAKLEDSAVYLCASSLDPGNTIYFGEGSWLTVV.

The chain has TRBV5-1 and TRBJ2-7, with 14 bases that match TRBD2. Germline V gives CDR1 SGHRS, CDR2 YFSETQ. The CDR3 sequence is 15 residues long. With 4 bases clipped from V and 2 bases from J, the junction kept 2 bases outside the gene matches. Here the CDR3 DNA reads TGCGCCAGCAGCGTGACTAGCGGGAGGGCCTACGAGCAGTACTTC. It encodes CASSVTSGRAYEQYF. The entire variable domain, with the rest obtained from reference TRBV5-1 and TRBJ2-7, is as follows: KAGVTQTPRYLIKTRGQQVTLSCSPISGHRSVSWYQQTPGQGLQFLFEYFSETQRNKGNFPGRFSGRQFSNSRSEMNVSTLELGDSALYLCASSVTSGRAYEQYFGPGTRLTVT.

This clone was observed a handful of times. V gene TRBV5-4 combines with J gene TRBJ2-7; maybe TRBD1 (6 bases). Trimming shortened V by 9 bases and J by 0 bases, and 10 bases separated the two germline ends. The CDR3 is 12 residues long. Germline V gene lookup returns CDR1 SGHNT and CDR2 YYREEE (reference sequence). The CDR3 here is CATTGSSYEQYF. The CDR3 DNA reads TGTGCCACGACAGGTAGCTCCTACGAGCAGTACTTC.

Written as DNA, the CDR3 is TGCGCCAGCAGCTTGGCCCTTGCGGGATACGAGCAGTACTTC. The encoded protein is CASSLALAGYEQYF. This chain connects TRBV5-1 to TRBJ2-7, with D tentatively TRBD2 (6 bases). Trimming left V 0 bases short and J 4 bases short, with 11 bases between. In germline, CDR1 is SGHRS, CDR2 YFSETQ. The CDR3 consists of 14 residues.

The chain combines TRBV30 with TRBJ1-2; 9 bases agree with TRBD1. Trimming at V came to 1 base and at J to 3 bases, leaving 12 bases not matched to a gene. The CDR3 runs to 17 residues. CDR1 and CDR2 from the germline V gene are GTSNPN and SVGIG (reference sequence). The CDR3 nucleotides are TGTGCCTGGAGTGCCCTGTGGAGGGGACAGGGAGACTATGGCTACACCTTC. The encoded protein is CAWSALWRGQGDYGYTF.

This clone was recorded once. The chain joins TRBV5-1 to TRBJ1-3; D uncertain. The CDR3 is 14 residues long. V shed 7 bases and J shed 4 bases, with 15 bases lying between them. The V gene's germline CDR1 is SGHRS and CDR2 YFSETQ. The CDR3 DNA reads as TGCGCCAGCGGCACCGAGGGTCCAGGAAACACCATATATTTT. Amino acid sequence: CASGTEGPGNTIYF. The variable domain in full, with the rest retrieved from reference TRBV5-1 and TRBJ1-3, is KAGVTQTPRYLIKTRGQQVTLSCSPISGHRSVSWYQQTPGQGLQFLFEYFSETQRNKGNFPGRFSGRQFSNSRSEMNVSTLELGDSALYLCASGTEGPGNTIYFGEGSWLTVV.

The chain joins TRBV19 to TRBJ1-4, with unresolved D. Per the germline V gene, CDR1 is LNHDA and CDR2 is SQIVND (reference sequence). The germline V and J ends were trimmed by 6 bases and 6 bases, with 14 bases remaining between them. This CDR3 contains 14 residues. The CDR3 protein is CASSPVEGYEKLFF. In DNA form, the CDR3 reads TGTGCCAGTAGCCCAGTAGAGGGCTATGAAAAACTGTTTTTT.

The rearrangement uses TRBV20-1 and TRBJ1-2, with D unclear. V was cut by 3 bases and J by 8 bases, with 10 bases left in between. Looked up from germline, CDR1 is DFQATT and CDR2 is SNEGSKA (reference sequence). CDR3 length: 11 residues. In DNA form, the CDR3 reads TGCAGTGCTAGCCCGAGATACGGCTACACCTTC. Translation gives CSASPRYGYTF.

This sequence joins TRBV7-9 and TRBJ2-5, with a weak D call TRBD2 (6 bases). The CDR3 length is 14 residues. Germline assignment: CDR1 SEHNR and CDR2 FQNEAQ (reference sequence). The V and J ends lost 1 base and 2 bases respectively, with 8 bases between them. The CDR3 DNA follows: TGTGCCAGCAGCTTAGTAGGAGGGCAAGAGACCCAGTACTTC. It is translated as CASSLVGGQETQYF.

Here the CDR3 reads CASLPGLAGGTQETQYF. The CDR3 DNA reads as TGTGCCAGTCTCCCCGGGCTAGCGGGAGGAACCCAAGAGACCCAGTACTTC. The chain links TRBV27 to TRBJ2-5; 11 bases align to TRBD2. This CDR3 comprises 17 residues. Per the germline V gene, CDR1 is MNHEY and CDR2 is SMNVEV (reference sequence). The junction had 13 bases not matched to a gene; V was cut back by 9 bases and J by 1 base.

The chain recombines TRBV5-4 with TRBJ1-1; D might be TRBD1 (6 bases). The V gene's germline CDR1 is SGHNT and CDR2 YYREEE (reference sequence). This CDR3 comprises 16 residues. With 6 bases removed from V and 3 bases from J, the gap between germline ends came to 21 bases. CDR3 DNA sequence: TGTGCCAGCACCGTTGGGGGGGCCGGAGGCGACACTGAAGCTTTCTTT. As protein: CASTVGGAGGDTEAFF.

This chain links TRBV5-1 with TRBJ2-3; 9 nucleotides agree with TRBD1. The CDR3 contains 13 residues. CDR1 is SGHRS, CDR2 YFSETQ, per germline. After removal of 5 bases from V and 3 bases from J, the junction contained 1 base not matched to a gene. The CDR3 sequence: CASSGTGTDTQYF. Here the CDR3 DNA reads TGCGCCAGCAGTGGGACAGGGACAGATACGCAGTATTTT.